The source of this TCR beta chain is a study of blood T cell repertoires in COVID-19. Study-wide background: Collection of acute and convalescent COVID-19 samples took place in the United States, Italy and Spain. T cells, B-cell-depleted T cells, or PBMCs provided the cDNA or gDNA that served as material.

The table lists this clone with a count of one. How the authors handled the data: By means of reference gene primer amplification, nucleated cell counts were estimated. Assay used: immunoSEQ multiplex PCR; TCRdb lists only in-frame clones, some missing. V and J calls and clone size are as listed in that table; D and trimming were resolved from the DNA. The sample lists approximately 170,000 clones, roughly 93% occurring once. CDR1 is SEHNR, CDR2 FQNEAQ, per germline (reference sequence). This CDR3 contains 16 residues. V gave up 4 bases and J gave up 5 bases; unmatched junction bases: 11. Seattle's cohort entered during active infection and was followed longitudinally.

Sequenced sample: peripheral blood. This sequence joins TRBV7-9 and TRBJ2-7, with 10 bases identical to TRBD1. This TCR came from a man in his late teens or twenties with COVID-19, enrolled during active disease. CDR3 bases: TGTGCCAGCAGCTACAAGAGACAGGGGGCTACGGACGAGCAGTACTTC. The encoded protein is CASSYKRQGATDEQYF.